This T cell receptor beta chain came from a study of OX40 agonist ivuxolimab in advanced cancers. Profiled with immunoSEQ multiplex PCR; TCRdb holds only in-frame clones, not every one. The table records about 69,000 clones, approximately 92% of them present only once. On this clone itself: Other DNA sequences of this sample code for an identical CDR3.

The sequenced sample was CD4+ or CD8+ T cells sorted from blood, obtained in a trial of the OX40 agonist ivuxolimab. The receptor was derived from an adult with an advanced solid tumor such as melanoma, head and neck, liver or kidney cancer.

CDR3 sequence (DNA): TGTGCCAGCAGCGTAGGCGGTGACACTGAAGCTTTCTTT. This encodes CASSVGGDTEAFF. V usage is TRBV9 and J usage is TRBJ1-1; D gene uncertain. Trimming shortened V by 0 bases and J by 3 bases, and 6 bases separated the two germline ends. The V gene's germline CDR1 is SGDLS and CDR2 YYNGEE. This CDR3 has 13 amino acids.